The present TCR beta chain was sequenced within a study of shared clonotypes between healthy human individuals. The study's findings and limits: The study generally estimated greater richness for naive than memory subsets. Read depth was anticipated to influence clonotype sharing among donors.

The ends were cut back, 5 bases at V and 8 bases at J, with 7 bases in the middle. Per the germline V gene, CDR1 is GTSNPN and CDR2 is SVGIG (reference sequence). This CDR3 is built from 10 residues. About this clone: Its cognate antigen is unknown.

Each cell subset's genomic DNA was divided evenly among several immunoSEQ plates. When replicate PCRs were run on sorted subsets, they used around 0.2 ug DNA, roughly 30,000 T cell genomes. Here immunoSEQ multiplex PCR was the method, and the copy in TCRdb shows in-frame clones only, minus some. Altogether about 2.5 million clones are present, about 90% being singletons, with the ten largest covering around 0.38%. The clonotype was recovered from a man aged 18 to 29 in good health. Some clones in this sample may be carry-over from other donors' samples. Sequences were obtained from naive CD4+ T cells from PBMCs. Subset noted: CD45RA+ positively selected. V gene TRBV30 combines with J gene TRBJ2-1; TRBD1 is a possible D gene (5 bases). The CDR3 DNA follows: TGTGCCTGGGGGGCATATGAGCAGTTCTTC. Translating gives CAWGAYEQFF.